The sequence of this TCR beta chain was determined in a study of cytomegalovirus exposure and HLA in healthy donors. Primers: 60 Vbeta forward and 13 Jbeta reverse. The repertoire was sequenced with immunoSEQ multiplex PCR; TCRdb's copy has only in-frame clones and lacks some. The sample has 150,000 to 200,000 clones, 75% to 80% seen once; the top ten hold 0.85% to 1%. Looked up from germline, CDR1 is MGHRA and CDR2 is YSYEKL. The CDR3 has 15 residues. Trimming took off 1 base at V and 1 base at J, with 10 bases between the two ends. V gene TRBV4-1 combines with J gene TRBJ1-1; D is unclear. Sequenced input: PBMCs. This receptor was taken from a woman aged 45-59 years in good health and CMV-seropositive. CDR3 in amino acids: CASSQVTARNTEAFF. The CDR3 DNA is TGCGCCAGCAGCCAAGTTACAGCAAGGAACACTGAAGCTTTCTTT.